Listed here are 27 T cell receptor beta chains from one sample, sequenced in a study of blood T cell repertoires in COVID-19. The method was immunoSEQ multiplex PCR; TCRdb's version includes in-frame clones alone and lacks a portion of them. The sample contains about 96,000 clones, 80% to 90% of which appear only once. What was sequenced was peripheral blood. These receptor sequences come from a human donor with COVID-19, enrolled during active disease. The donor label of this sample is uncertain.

CDR3 nucleotides: TGTGCCATCAGTGAAGGGGACAGTAATTCACCCCTCCACTTT. It specifies CAISEGDSNSPLHF. This chain connects TRBV10-3 to TRBJ1-6; 7 nucleotides match TRBD1. Germline CDR1 reads ENHRY; CDR2 reads SYGVKD. The CDR3 extends over 14 amino acids. Trimming cost V 3 bases and J 6 bases; bases outside gene matches: 2.

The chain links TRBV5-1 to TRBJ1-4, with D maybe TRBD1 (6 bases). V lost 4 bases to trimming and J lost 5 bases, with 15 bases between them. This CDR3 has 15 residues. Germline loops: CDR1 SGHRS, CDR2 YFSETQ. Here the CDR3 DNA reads TGCGCCAGCAGCCGCGGACAGCTTCAGAATGAAAAACTGTTTTTT. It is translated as CASSRGQLQNEKLFF. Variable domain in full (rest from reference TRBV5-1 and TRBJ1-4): KAGVTQTPRYLIKTRGQQVTLSCSPISGHRSVSWYQQTPGQGLQFLFEYFSETQRNKGNFPGRFSGRQFSNSRSEMNVSTLELGDSALYLCASSRGQLQNEKLFFGSGTQLSVL.

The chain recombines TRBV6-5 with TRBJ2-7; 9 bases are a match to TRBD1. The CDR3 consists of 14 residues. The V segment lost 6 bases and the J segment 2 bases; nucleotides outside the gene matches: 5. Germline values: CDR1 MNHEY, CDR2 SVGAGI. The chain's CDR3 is CASRTGTGTYEQYF. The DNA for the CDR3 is TGTGCCAGCAGAACCGGGACAGGGACCTACGAGCAGTACTTC.

Written as DNA, the CDR3 is TGTGCCAGCAGCTTGGGGATTACAGGGAGCACTGAAGCTTTCTTT. This translates into CASSLGITGSTEAFF. The J gene is TRBJ1-1, the V gene TRBV5-6, with D possibly TRBD1 on 6 matching bases. The V gene's germline CDR1 is SGHDT and CDR2 YYEEEE. This CDR3 comprises 15 residues. V dropped 0 bases and J dropped 4 bases, with 13 bases sitting between them.

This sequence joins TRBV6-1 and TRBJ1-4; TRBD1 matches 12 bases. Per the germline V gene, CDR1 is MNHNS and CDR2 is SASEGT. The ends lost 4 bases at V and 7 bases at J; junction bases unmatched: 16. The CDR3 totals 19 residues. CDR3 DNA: TGTGCCAGCAGTGGCCGACATTCGGGACAGGGGGCCTCTGCTGAAAAACTGTTTTTT. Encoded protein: CASSGRHSGQGASAEKLFF.

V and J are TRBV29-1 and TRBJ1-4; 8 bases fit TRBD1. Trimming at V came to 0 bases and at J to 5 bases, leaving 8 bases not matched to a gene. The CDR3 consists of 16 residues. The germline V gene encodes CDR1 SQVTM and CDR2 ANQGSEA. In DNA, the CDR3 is TGCAGCGTTGAAGATGGACCGGGACAGGAAAATGAAAAACTGTTTTTT. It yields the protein CSVEDGPGQENEKLFF.

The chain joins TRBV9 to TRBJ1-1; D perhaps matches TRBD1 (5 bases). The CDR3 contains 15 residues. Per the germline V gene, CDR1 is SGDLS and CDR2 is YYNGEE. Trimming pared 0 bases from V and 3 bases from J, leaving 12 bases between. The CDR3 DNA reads TGTGCCAGCAGCGTAGTGCGGGACTTTGACACTGAAGCTTTCTTT. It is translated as CASSVVRDFDTEAFF.

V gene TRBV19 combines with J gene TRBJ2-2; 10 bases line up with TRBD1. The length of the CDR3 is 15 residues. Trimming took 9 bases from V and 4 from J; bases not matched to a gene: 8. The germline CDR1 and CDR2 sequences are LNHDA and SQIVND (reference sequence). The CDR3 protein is CASHRQGAGTGELFF. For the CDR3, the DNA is TGTGCCAGCCACAGACAGGGGGCGGGCACCGGGGAGCTGTTTTTT.

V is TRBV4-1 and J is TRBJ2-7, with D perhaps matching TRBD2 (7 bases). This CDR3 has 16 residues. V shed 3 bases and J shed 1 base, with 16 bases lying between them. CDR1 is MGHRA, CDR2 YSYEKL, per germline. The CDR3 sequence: CASSQGGGRRSYEQYF. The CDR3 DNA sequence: TGCGCCAGCAGCCAGGGAGGGGGGCGCAGGTCCTACGAGCAGTACTTC.

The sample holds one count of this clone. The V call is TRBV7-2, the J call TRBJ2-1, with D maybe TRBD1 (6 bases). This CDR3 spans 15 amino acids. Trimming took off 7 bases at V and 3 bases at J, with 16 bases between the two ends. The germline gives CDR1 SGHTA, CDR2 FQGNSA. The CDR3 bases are TGTGCCAGCACCTCTGGACAGACACTCTACAATGAGCAGTTCTTC. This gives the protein CASTSGQTLYNEQFF.

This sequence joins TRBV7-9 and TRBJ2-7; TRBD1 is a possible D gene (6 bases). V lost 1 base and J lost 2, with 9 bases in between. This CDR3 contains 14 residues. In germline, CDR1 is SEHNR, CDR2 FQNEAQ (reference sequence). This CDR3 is CASSLGTAAYEQYF. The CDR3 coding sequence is TGTGCCAGCAGCTTAGGGACAGCTGCCTACGAGCAGTACTTC.

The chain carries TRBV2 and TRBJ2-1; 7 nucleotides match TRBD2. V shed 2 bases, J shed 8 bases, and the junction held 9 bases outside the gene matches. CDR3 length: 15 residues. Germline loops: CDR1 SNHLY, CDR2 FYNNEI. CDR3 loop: CASSEFRTRVDEQFF. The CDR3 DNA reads TGTGCCAGCAGTGAATTTAGGACTAGAGTCGATGAGCAGTTCTTC.

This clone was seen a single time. The CDR3 DNA reads as TGTGCCAGCAGCTTGGGCCTAGCGGGGCTCACAGATACGCAGTATTTT. Amino acid sequence: CASSLGLAGLTDTQYF. The rearrangement uses TRBV5-6 and TRBJ2-3, with 9 bases lining up with TRBD2. Per the germline V gene, CDR1 is SGHDT and CDR2 is YYEEEE. The ends lost 0 bases at V and 2 bases at J; junction bases unmatched: 4. The CDR3 totals 16 residues. Combining the CDR3 with reference TRBV5-6 and TRBJ2-3 gives the whole variable domain DAGVTQSPTHLIKTRGQQVTLRCSPKSGHDTVSWYQQALGQGPQFIFQYYEEEERQRGNFPDRFSGHQFPNYSSELNVNALLLGDSALYLCASSLGLAGLTDTQYFGPGTRLTVL.

The CDR3 loop is CASSLSSGGIQETQYF. CDR3 bases: TGTGCCAGCAGCTTATCTAGCGGCGGGATCCAAGAGACCCAGTACTTC. The rearrangement uses TRBV11-2 and TRBJ2-5, with 7 bases identical to TRBD2. Germline V lookup: CDR1 SGHAT, CDR2 FQNNGV. This CDR3 comprises 16 residues. V shed 2 bases, J shed 1 base, and the junction held 7 bases outside the gene matches.

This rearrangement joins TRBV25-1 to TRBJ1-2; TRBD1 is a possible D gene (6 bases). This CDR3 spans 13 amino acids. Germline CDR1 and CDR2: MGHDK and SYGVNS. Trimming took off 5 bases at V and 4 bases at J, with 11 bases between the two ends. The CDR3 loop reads CASSRSGVYGYTF. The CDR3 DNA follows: TGTGCCAGCAGTAGATCAGGGGTCTATGGCTACACCTTC.

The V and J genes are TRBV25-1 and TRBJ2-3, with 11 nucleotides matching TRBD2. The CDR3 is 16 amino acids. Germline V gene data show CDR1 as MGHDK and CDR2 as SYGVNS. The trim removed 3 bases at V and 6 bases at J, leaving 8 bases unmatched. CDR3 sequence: CASSDPGTSGRDTQYF. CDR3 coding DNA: TGTGCCAGCAGTGACCCCGGGACTAGCGGAAGGGATACGCAGTATTTT.

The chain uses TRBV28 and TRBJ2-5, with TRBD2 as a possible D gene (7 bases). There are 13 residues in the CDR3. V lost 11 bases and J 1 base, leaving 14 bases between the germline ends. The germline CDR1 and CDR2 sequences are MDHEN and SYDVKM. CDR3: CALAGDTQETQYF. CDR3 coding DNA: TGTGCCCTGGCGGGGGACACCCAAGAGACCCAGTACTTC.

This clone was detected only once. CDR3 protein: CASSLDPGGQYNEQFF. For the CDR3, the DNA is TGTGCCAGCAGCTTAGATCCAGGGGGCCAATACAATGAGCAGTTCTTC. This rearrangement joins TRBV7-2 to TRBJ2-1, with 8 bases fitting TRBD1. J was trimmed by 4 bases and V by 1 base; bases with no gene match: 6. The CDR3 has 16 amino acids. Germline V gene lookup returns CDR1 SGHTA and CDR2 FQGNSA.

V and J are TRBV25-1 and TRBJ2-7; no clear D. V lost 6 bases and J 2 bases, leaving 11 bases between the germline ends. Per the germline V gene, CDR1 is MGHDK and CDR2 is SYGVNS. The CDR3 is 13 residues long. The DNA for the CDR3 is TGTGCCAGCAGGGAAGAGGCCGCCTACGAGCAGTACTTC. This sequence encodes CASREEAAYEQYF.

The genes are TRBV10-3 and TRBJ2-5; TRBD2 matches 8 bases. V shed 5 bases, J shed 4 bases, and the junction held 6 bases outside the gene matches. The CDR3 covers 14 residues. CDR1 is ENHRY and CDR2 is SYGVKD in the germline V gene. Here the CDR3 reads CAISPGTRAETQYF. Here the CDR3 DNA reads TGTGCCATCAGTCCCGGGACTAGGGCAGAGACCCAGTACTTC.

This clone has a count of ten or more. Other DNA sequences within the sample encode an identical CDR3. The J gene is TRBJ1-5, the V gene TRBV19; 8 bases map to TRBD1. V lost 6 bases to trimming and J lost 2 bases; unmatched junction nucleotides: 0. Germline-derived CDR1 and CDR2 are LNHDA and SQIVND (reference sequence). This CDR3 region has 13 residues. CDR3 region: CASRGQGNQPQHF. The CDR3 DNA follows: TGTGCCAGTAGGGGACAGGGCAATCAGCCCCAGCATTTT.

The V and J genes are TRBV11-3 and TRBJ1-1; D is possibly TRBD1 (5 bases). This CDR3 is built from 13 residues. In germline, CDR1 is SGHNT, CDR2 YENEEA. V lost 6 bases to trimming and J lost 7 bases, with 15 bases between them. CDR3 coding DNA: TGTGCCAGCAGAGAAATAGTAGGGGTTGAAGCTTTCTTT. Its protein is CASREIVGVEAFF.

Here the CDR3 DNA reads TGTGCCAGCAGCTTAGGCGGGGGCGCGAACACCGGGGAGCTGTTTTTT. It codes for CASSLGGGANTGELFF. The chain employs TRBV7-9 and TRBJ2-2, with D possibly being TRBD2 (7 bases). Germline lookup yields CDR1 SEHNR and CDR2 FQNEAQ (reference sequence). Trimming cost V 1 base and J 0 bases, with 9 bases left between them. The CDR3 contains 16 residues.

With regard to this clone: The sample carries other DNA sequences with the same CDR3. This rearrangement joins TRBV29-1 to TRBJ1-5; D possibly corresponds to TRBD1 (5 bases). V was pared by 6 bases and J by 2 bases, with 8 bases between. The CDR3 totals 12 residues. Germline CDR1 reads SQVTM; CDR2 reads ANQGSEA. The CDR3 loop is CSVGQGNQPQHF. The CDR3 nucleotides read TGCAGCGTGGGGCAGGGCAATCAGCCCCAGCATTTT.

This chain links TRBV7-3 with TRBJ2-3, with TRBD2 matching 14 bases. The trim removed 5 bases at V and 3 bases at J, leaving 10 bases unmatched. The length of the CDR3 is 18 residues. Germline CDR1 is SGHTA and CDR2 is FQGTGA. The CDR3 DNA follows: TGTGCCAGCAGCCGCCAGGGACTAGCGGGAGAGGGGACAGATACGCAGTATTTT. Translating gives CASSRQGLAGEGTDTQYF.

The CDR3 spells CASSWSYGYTF. CDR3 sequence (DNA): TGTGCCAGCAGCTGGAGCTATGGCTACACCTTC. The chain has TRBV5-4 and TRBJ1-2; D unresolved. This CDR3 spans 11 amino acids. Trimming took 3 bases from V and 4 from J, leaving 4 bases between them. Looked up from germline, CDR1 is SGHNT and CDR2 is YYREEE (reference sequence). The full variable domain, with the rest looked up from reference TRBV5-4 and TRBJ1-2, is ETGVTQSPTHLIKTRGQQVTLRCSSQSGHNTVSWYQQALGQGPQFIFQYYREEENGRGNFPPRFSGLQFPNYSSELNVNALELDDSALYLCASSWSYGYTFGSGTRLTVV.

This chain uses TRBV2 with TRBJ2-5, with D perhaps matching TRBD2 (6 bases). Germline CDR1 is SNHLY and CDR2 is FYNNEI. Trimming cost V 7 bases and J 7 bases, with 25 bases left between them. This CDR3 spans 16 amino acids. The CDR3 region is CASTPDRSSRLGTQYF. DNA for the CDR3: TGTGCCAGCACCCCAGATAGGTCATCTAGACTAGGGACCCAGTACTTC.